This section outlines one T cell receptor beta chain sequence together with its context. Per the authors' pipeline: For nucleated cells, counts were estimated from reference gene primer amplification. Repertoires were generated with immunoSEQ multiplex PCR, while TCRdb's copy carries only in-frame clones and drops some. Clone size and V and J calls were adopted from that table, with D and trimming inferred from the DNA. The sample has roughly 300,000 clones; approximately 89% are singletons. These data belong to a study of blood T cell repertoires in COVID-19. Study overall: Both acute and convalescent COVID-19 samples were obtained from the United States, Italy and Spain. PBMCs, B-cell-depleted T cells, or T cells provided the cDNA or gDNA that made up the material.

The CDR3 is 15 residues long. CDR1 and CDR2 from the germline V gene are SGHDN and FVKESK. With V trimmed by 2 bases and J by 7 bases, 9 bases remained unmatched. The sample was peripheral blood. The TCR comes from a woman between 45 and 65 years old who had recovered from COVID-19. The J gene is TRBJ1-2, the V gene TRBV14; 8 bases align to TRBD1. The CDR3 DNA is TGTGCCAGCAGCCAACGGACAGGGACATTTGGTGGCTACACCTTC. The encoded protein is CASSQRTGTFGGYTF.